Shown below are 7 T cell receptor beta chains from a single sample sequenced in a study of regulatory T cells in long-lasting Graves disease. Time point defined: newly diagnosed GD, antithyroid drugs for less than 3 months. The TCR library used RNA extracted from PBMCs. According to the study, TCR beta libraries were built with iRepertoire HTBI primers and CDR3-region Arm-PCR. MiXCR, applied by TCRdb to the multiplex PCR reads, yields one record per CDR3 protein. Here the sample spans 400,000 to 450,000 distinct CDR3 sequences, 14% to 15% being singletons. These data were likewise used in another study, on T cells in Graves' hyperthyroidism and ophthalmopathy.

This material consisted of peripheral blood mononuclear cells (PBMCs), taken at new diagnosis, from a patient treated with antithyroid drugs. Receptors originate from a young woman with Graves disease.

This clonotype was seen only a few times. The V and J genes are TRBV6-1 and TRBJ2-3; 9 bases are shared with TRBD2. V was clipped by 6 bases and J by 1 base; unmatched bases: 8. The CDR3 runs 16 residues. Germline loops: CDR1 MNHNS, CDR2 SASEGT. DNA for the CDR3: TGTGCCAGCAGAACAGGACTAGCGAGGGGCACAGATACGCAGTATTTT. This codes for CASRTGLARGTDTQYF.

This clonotype was observed many times. This chain joins TRBV5-1 and TRBJ2-7; 8 positions match TRBD2. The trim removed 4 bases at V and 7 bases at J, leaving 16 bases unmatched. CDR1 and CDR2 (germline): SGHRS, YFSETQ. CDR3 length equals 16 residues. The CDR3 region is CASSPSASSGSWEQYF. CDR3 bases: TGCGCCAGCAGCCCCTCCGCCTCCAGCGGGAGTTGGGAGCAGTACTTC.

This clonotype came up many times. The V gene is TRBV20-1, the J gene TRBJ2-1, with unresolved D. The CDR3 totals 11 residues. Germline values: CDR1 DFQATT, CDR2 SNEGSKA (reference sequence). V was clipped by 5 bases and J by 4 bases, with 6 bases between them. Written as DNA, the CDR3 is TGCAGTGCTGAGGAGTACAATGAGCAGTTCTTC. Its translation: CSAEEYNEQFF.

This clonotype was seen ten or more times. This rearrangement joins TRBV28 to TRBJ2-7; tentatively, D is TRBD1 (6 bases). In germline, CDR1 is MDHEN, CDR2 SYDVKM. Trimming shortened V by 5 bases and J by 3 bases, and 20 bases separated the two germline ends. This CDR3 comprises 16 residues. The DNA for the CDR3 is TGTGCCAGCAGTGGAATAGTTATAGGGGGTTACTACGAGCAGTACTTC. Translated, it gives CASSGIVIGGYYEQYF. The whole variable domain, remainder taken from reference TRBV28 and TRBJ2-7, is DVKVTQSSRYLVKRTGEKVFLECVQDMDHENMFWYRQDPGLGLRLIYFSYDVKMKEKGDIPEGYSVSREKKERFSLILESASTNQTSMYLCASSGIVIGGYYEQYFGPGTRLTVT.

The rearrangement links TRBV30 to TRBJ2-7; 12 positions match TRBD2. CDR1 and CDR2 from the germline V gene are GTSNPN and SVGIG (reference sequence). The V gene end was trimmed by 2 bases and the J gene end by 7 bases; junction bases not matched to a gene: 12. The CDR3 is 16 residues long. This chain's CDR3 is CAWSTFGLAGLWEQYF. For the CDR3, the DNA is TGTGCCTGGAGTACCTTCGGACTAGCGGGACTGTGGGAGCAGTACTTC.

This clonotype has a count of ten or more. The chain links TRBV12-3 or TRBV12-4 to TRBJ2-3; a possible D gene is TRBD2 (5 bases). V was trimmed by 6 bases and J by 4 bases, leaving 11 bases between them. The CDR3 extends over 13 amino acids. The CDR3 DNA is TGTGCCAGCAGCCCCCGGGGATCAGATACGCAGTATTTT. This codes for CASSPRGSDTQYF.

This clonotype has at least ten counts. This chain joins TRBV5-1 and TRBJ2-2; 7 nucleotides line up with TRBD2. Germline-derived CDR1 and CDR2 are SGHRS and YFSETQ. Unmatched junction bases numbered 4, after V lost 4 bases and J lost 1 base. The length of the CDR3 is 15 residues. The CDR3 protein is CASSRSGKNTGELFF. As DNA, the CDR3 is TGCGCCAGCAGCCGCAGCGGGAAGAACACCGGGGAGCTGTTTTTT.